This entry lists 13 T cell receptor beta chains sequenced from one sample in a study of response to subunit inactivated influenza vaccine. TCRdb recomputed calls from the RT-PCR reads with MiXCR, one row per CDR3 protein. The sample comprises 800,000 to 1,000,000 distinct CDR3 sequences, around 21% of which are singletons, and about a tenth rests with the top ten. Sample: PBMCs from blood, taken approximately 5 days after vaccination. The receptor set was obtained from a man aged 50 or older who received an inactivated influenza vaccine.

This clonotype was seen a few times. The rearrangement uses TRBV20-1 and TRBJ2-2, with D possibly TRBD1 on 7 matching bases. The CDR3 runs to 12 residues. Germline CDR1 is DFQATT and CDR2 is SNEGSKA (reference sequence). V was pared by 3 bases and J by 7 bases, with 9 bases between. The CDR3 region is CSASQGGGELFF. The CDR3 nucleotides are TGCAGTGCTAGCCAGGGGGGCGGGGAGCTGTTTTTT.

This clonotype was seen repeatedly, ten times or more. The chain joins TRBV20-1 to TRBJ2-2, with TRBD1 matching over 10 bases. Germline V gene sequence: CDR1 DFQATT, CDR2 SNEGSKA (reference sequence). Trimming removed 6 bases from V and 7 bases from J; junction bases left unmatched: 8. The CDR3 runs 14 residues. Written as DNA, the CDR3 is TGCAGTGCCAAGACAGGGGGCGATAACGGGGAGCTGTTTTTT. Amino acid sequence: CSAKTGGDNGELFF.

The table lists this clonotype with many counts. Here the CDR3 reads CASSPTDQPNTGELFF. As DNA, the CDR3 is TGTGCCAGCAGCCCTACGGACCAACCTAACACCGGGGAGCTGTTTTTT. The rearrangement links TRBV11-3 to TRBJ2-2; D gene uncertain. The CDR3 consists of 16 residues. CDR1 and CDR2 (germline): SGHNT, YENEEA. The V gene lost 5 bases and the J gene lost 2 bases, with 15 bases spanning the gap.

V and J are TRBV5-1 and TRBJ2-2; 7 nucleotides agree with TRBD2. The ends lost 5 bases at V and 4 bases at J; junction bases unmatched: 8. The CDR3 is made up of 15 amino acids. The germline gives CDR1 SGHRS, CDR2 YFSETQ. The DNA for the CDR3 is TGCGCCAGCAGAGAACCGGGACTAAGCACCGGGGAGCTGTTTTTT. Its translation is CASREPGLSTGELFF.

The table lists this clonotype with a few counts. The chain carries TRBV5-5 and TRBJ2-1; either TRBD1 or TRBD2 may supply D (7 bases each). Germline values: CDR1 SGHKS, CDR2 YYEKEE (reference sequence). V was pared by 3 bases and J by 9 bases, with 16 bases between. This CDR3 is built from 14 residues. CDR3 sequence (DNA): TGTGCCAGCAGCTCACAGGGGTGGGGGGGTGAGCAGTTCTTC. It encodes CASSSQGWGGEQFF.

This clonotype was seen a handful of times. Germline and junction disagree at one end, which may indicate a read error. CDR3 in amino acids: CASSQEMEGGETF. The CDR3 nucleotides are TGTGCCAGCAGCCAAGAAATGGAGGGCGGGGAGACTTTT. The chain joins TRBV4-2 to TRBJ2-3, with D possibly being TRBD2 (6 bases). CDR1 is LGHNA, CDR2 YNFKEQ, per germline. The CDR3 runs to 13 residues.

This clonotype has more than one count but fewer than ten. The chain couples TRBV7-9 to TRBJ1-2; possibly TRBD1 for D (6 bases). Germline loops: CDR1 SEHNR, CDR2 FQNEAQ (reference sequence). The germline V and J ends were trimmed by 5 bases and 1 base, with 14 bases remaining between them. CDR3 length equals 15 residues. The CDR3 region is CASSARDTLNYGYTF. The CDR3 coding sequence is TGTGCCAGCAGCGCCCGGGACACGCTTAACTATGGCTACACCTTC. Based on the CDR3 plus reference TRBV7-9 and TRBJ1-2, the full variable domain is DTGVSQNPRHKITKRGQNVTFRCDPISEHNRLYWYRQTLGQGPEFLTYFQNEAQLEKSRLLSDRFSAERPKGSFSTLEIQRTEQGDSAMYLCASSARDTLNYGYTFGSGTRLTVV.

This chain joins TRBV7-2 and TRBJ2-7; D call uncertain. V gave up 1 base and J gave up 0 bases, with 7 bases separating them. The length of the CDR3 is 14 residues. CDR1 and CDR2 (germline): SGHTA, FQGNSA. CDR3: CASSLDWSSYEQYF. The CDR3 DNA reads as TGTGCCAGCAGCTTAGATTGGAGCTCCTACGAGCAGTACTTC.

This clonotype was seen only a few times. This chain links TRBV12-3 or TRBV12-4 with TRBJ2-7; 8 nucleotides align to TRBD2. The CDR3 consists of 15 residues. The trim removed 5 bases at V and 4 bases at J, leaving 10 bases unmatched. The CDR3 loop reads CASSAKPGGWYEQYF. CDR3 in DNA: TGTGCCAGCAGTGCTAAGCCGGGGGGGTGGTACGAGCAGTACTTC.

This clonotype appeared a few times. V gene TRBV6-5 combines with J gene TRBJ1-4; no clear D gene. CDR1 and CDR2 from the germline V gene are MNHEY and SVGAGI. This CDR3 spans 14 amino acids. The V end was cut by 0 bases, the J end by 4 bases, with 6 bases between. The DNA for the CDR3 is TGTGCCAGCAGTTACTCAACCGGTAATGAAAAACTGTTTTTT. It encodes CASSYSTGNEKLFF.

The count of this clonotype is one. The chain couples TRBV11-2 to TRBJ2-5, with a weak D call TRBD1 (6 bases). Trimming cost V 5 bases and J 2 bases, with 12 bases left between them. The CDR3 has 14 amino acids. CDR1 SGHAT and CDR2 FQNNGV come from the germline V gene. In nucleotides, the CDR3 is TGTGCCAGCAGCCAGGGACATCTGCAAGAGACCCAGTACTTC. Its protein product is CASSQGHLQETQYF.

The CDR3 protein is CASSPRTMGNYGYTF. The CDR3, as DNA: TGTGCCAGCAGCCCCAGAACTATGGGAAACTATGGCTACACCTTC. The rearrangement uses TRBV7-2 and TRBJ1-2; D not resolved. V lost 5 bases to trimming and J lost 2 bases, with 15 bases between them. The CDR3 runs 15 residues. Germline-derived CDR1 and CDR2 are SGHTA and FQGNSA.

The CDR3 sequence is CASRDSFLGEDTQYF. As DNA, the CDR3 is TGTGCCAGCAGGGACAGCTTTTTAGGCGAAGATACGCAGTATTTT. The V gene is TRBV6-1, the J gene TRBJ2-3; D is possibly TRBD1 (6 bases). CDR3 size: 15 residues. Trimming took 6 bases from V and 5 from J, leaving 18 bases between them. Per the germline V gene, CDR1 is MNHNS and CDR2 is SASEGT.